The 16 T cell receptor beta chains presented below share a single source sample, sequenced in a study of blood T cells in healthy people across ages. Sample-barcoded 5' priming and a J-beta primer mix drove a second PCR of roughly 6 to 12 cycles. TCRdb recomputed calls from the 5' RACE reads with MiXCR, one row per CDR3 protein. The repertoire holds 790,000 or so distinct CDR3 sequences, with 45% to 70% as singletons. Material for sequencing was blood. The source is a middle-aged man in good health.

V is TRBV20-1 and J is TRBJ2-4, with 8 bases that match TRBD2. There are 16 residues in the CDR3. Trimming cost V 3 bases and J 0 bases; bases outside gene matches: 7. Germline V CDR1 and CDR2: DFQATT, SNEGSKA (reference sequence). The CDR3 spells CSASGRASLAKNIQYF. CDR3 bases: TGCAGTGCTAGCGGGAGGGCCTCCCTAGCCAAAAACATTCAGTACTTC.

V is TRBV12-3 or TRBV12-4 and J is TRBJ2-5; 9 bases line up with TRBD1. J was trimmed by 3 bases and V by 6 bases; bases with no gene match: 8. The CDR3 contains 15 residues. The DNA of the CDR3 is TGTGCCAGCAGCTCTCTAGGGACAGGGAAAGAGACCCAGTACTTC. Its translation is CASSSLGTGKETQYF.

The gene calls are TRBV5-5 and TRBJ2-1; D uncertain. The CDR3 loop spans 11 amino acids. Trimming shortened V by 0 bases and J by 12 bases, and 7 bases separated the two germline ends. CDR1 SGHKS and CDR2 YYEKEE come from the germline V gene (reference sequence). CDR3 sequence (DNA): TGTGCCAGCAGCTTGGATAGAGGGCAGTTCTTC. Protein sequence: CASSLDRGQFF.

The V call is TRBV4-1, the J call TRBJ2-1; the D gene could be TRBD1 or TRBD2 (5 bases each). V shed 0 bases and J shed 8 bases, with 14 bases lying between them. Germline V gene lookup returns CDR1 MGHRA and CDR2 YSYEKL. CDR3 length: 15 residues. The DNA for the CDR3 is TGCGCCAGCAGCCAAGAGGGACGTTCCTGGGATGAGCAGTTCTTC. Its protein is CASSQEGRSWDEQFF.

V is TRBV4-2 and J is TRBJ2-5; tentative D call: TRBD2 (5 bases). The V end lost 4 bases, the J end lost 0 bases, and 30 bases lay between the germline ends. CDR1 is LGHNA and CDR2 is YNFKEQ in the germline V gene. CDR3 length: 21 residues. CDR3 nucleotide sequence: TGTGCCAGCAGCCCCCTTCGGGGTATGGCTCCTGCCAAGGCGTACCAAGAGACCCAGTACTTC. It encodes CASSPLRGMAPAKAYQETQYF.

Comment on this clonotype: Its ends do not fully match the called genes, so a read error is possible. In DNA form, the CDR3 reads TGTGCCAACAGTTTGCTTAGGGCCAGCTCCTACGAGCAGTACTTC. Its protein is CANSLLRASSYEQYF. The rearrangement uses TRBV12-3 or TRBV12-4 and TRBJ2-4; D is unclear. The J call may be incorrect, as the DNA end agrees better with TRBJ2-7. The CDR3 is made up of 15 amino acids.

The V and J genes are TRBV7-3 and TRBJ2-5; 7 bases agree with TRBD1. Germline CDR1 SGHTA, CDR2 FQGTGA. The CDR3 sequence is 16 residues long. V shed 5 bases and J 2 bases; nucleotides not matched to a gene: 11. CDR3 sequence: CASSRRGGWGQETQYF. The CDR3, as DNA: TGTGCCAGCAGCCGCCGAGGGGGCTGGGGACAAGAGACCCAGTACTTC. Using reference TRBV7-3 and TRBJ2-5 for the parts outside the CDR3, the full variable domain is GAGVSQTPSNKVTEKGKYVELRCDPISGHTALYWYRQSLGQGPEFLIYFQGTGAADDSGLPNDRFFAVRPEGSVSTLKIQRTERGDSAVYLCASSRRGGWGQETQYFGPGTRLLVL.

The chain links TRBV4-1 to TRBJ2-5, with 12 bases fitting TRBD2. The germline gives CDR1 MGHRA, CDR2 YSYEKL. The CDR3 is 16 residues long. The ends lost 2 bases at V and 11 bases at J; junction bases unmatched: 12. The CDR3 nucleotides read TGCGCCAGCAGCCAATCACTAGCGGGAGGTACGGATGAGCAGTACTTC. Encoded protein: CASSQSLAGGTDEQYF.

The rearrangement joins TRBV29-1 to TRBJ2-7, with D perhaps matching TRBD2 (5 bases). This CDR3 spans 14 amino acids. CDR1 and CDR2 (germline): SQVTM, ANQGSEA. V lost 3 bases and J lost 0, with 12 bases in between. CDR3 sequence (DNA): TGCAGCGTTGAGGGTCGGGGAGACTCCTACGAGCAGTACTTC. This codes for CSVEGRGDSYEQYF.

This clonotype has a handful of counts. The rearrangement joins TRBV14 to TRBJ2-5; 9 bases are a match to TRBD1. The J call could be wrong; TRBJ2-7 is a better fit for the DNA end. CDR1 is SGHDN, CDR2 FVKESK, per germline. The CDR3 length is 15 residues. The CDR3 here is CASSRWNRGQDEQYF. The CDR3 DNA follows: TGTGCCAGCAGCCGATGGAACAGGGGGCAAGACGAGCAGTACTTC.

This clonotype occurred a few times. The rearrangement uses TRBV7-2 and TRBJ2-7; 7 bases line up with TRBD2. The germline CDR1 and CDR2 sequences are SGHTA and FQGNSA. This CDR3 has 14 residues. The V gene end was trimmed by 6 bases and the J gene end by 6 bases; junction bases not matched to a gene: 11. CDR3 nucleotides: TGTGCCAGCAGTTCGTCGGGCGGGGGTGGCGAGCAGTACTTC. As protein: CASSSSGGGGEQYF.

The chain couples TRBV12-3 or TRBV12-4 to TRBJ2-5; D uncertain. V lost 5 bases and J 5 bases, leaving 12 bases between the germline ends. The CDR3 contains 13 residues. The CDR3 DNA reads as TGTGCCAGCAGTCCGATGGGCCGGGAGACCCAGTACTTC. Amino acid sequence: CASSPMGRETQYF.

The chain recombines TRBV6-2 or TRBV6-3 with TRBJ2-5; the match to TRBD2 covers 11 bases. The V and J ends lost 3 bases and 5 bases, in that order; junction bases with no gene match: 5. Germline-derived CDR1 and CDR2 are MNHEY and SVGEGT. This CDR3 contains 15 residues. The CDR3: CASSYTSGRVETQYF. The CDR3 DNA reads TGTGCCAGCAGTTATACTAGCGGGAGAGTTGAGACCCAGTACTTC.

The V gene is TRBV9, the J gene TRBJ2-1; tentative D call: TRBD1 (6 bases). CDR3 length: 15 residues. V was clipped by 1 base and J by 4 bases, with 12 bases between them. Germline values: CDR1 SGDLS, CDR2 YYNGEE. CDR3 sequence: CASSVSDRTYNEQFF. The CDR3 DNA reads as TGTGCCAGCAGCGTAAGTGACAGGACATACAATGAGCAGTTCTTC.

This clonotype turned up a few times. The chain uses TRBV12-3 or TRBV12-4 and TRBJ2-1, with D perhaps given as TRBD1 or TRBD2 (6 bases each). This CDR3 has 14 amino acids. The germline V and J ends were trimmed by 5 bases and 2 bases, with 10 bases remaining between them. The CDR3 DNA is TGTGCCAGCAGTCCGGGGGCCACCTACAATGAGCAGTTCTTC. It encodes CASSPGATYNEQFF.

The CDR3 here is CASSTRTRGNEQFF. The CDR3 nucleotides read TGTGCCAGCAGCACCCGAACTAGAGGAAATGAGCAGTTCTTC. The chain recombines TRBV11-2 with TRBJ2-1; D possibly corresponds to TRBD2 (5 bases). This CDR3 region has 14 residues. V lost 5 bases and J lost 7, with 15 bases in between. Germline V gene lookup returns CDR1 SGHAT and CDR2 FQNNGV.